Reported below is one T cell receptor beta chain. Sequencing used immunoSEQ multiplex PCR; TCRdb keeps in-frame clones, though not all of them. The table includes 65,000 to 75,000 clones, 82% detected once. The CDR3 covers 15 residues. Trimming at V came to 4 bases and at J to 3 bases, leaving 3 bases not matched to a gene. Per the germline V gene, CDR1 is PRHDT and CDR2 is FYEKMQ (reference sequence). The data stem from a study of T cell responses to AZD1222 COVID-19 vaccine. The specimen was peripheral blood, collected on day 0 of AZD1222 vaccination. This sequence originates from an adult in good health. The rearrangement uses TRBV13 and TRBJ2-1; 10 bases fit TRBD1. In DNA, the CDR3 is TGTGCCAGCAGCTCCCGGGACAGGGGCTACAATGAGCAGTTCTTC. As protein: CASSSRDRGYNEQFF.